A single sample gave rise to the 21 T cell receptor beta chains below, sequenced in a study of regulatory and conventional T cells in RAG deficiency. The sorted regulatory T cells were CD4+, CD25-high and CD127-low, with genomic DNA sequenced. This table comes from immunoSEQ multiplex PCR, and its TCRdb copy is limited to in-frame clones, with some not included. The sample contains about 7,100 clones, around nine tenths of which appear only once. These same records also appear under a second study, on regulatory T cells. That paper adds: The PCR used 52 TRBV and 13 TRBJ primers.

The specimen was CD127- CD25+ CD4+ Tregs sorted from blood. These receptors were obtained from a human donor in good health.

V usage is TRBV5-1 and J usage is TRBJ1-3; D is possibly TRBD1 (5 bases). This CDR3 has 14 amino acids. Trimming left V 0 bases short and J 1 base short, with 5 bases between. The germline gives CDR1 SGHRS, CDR2 YFSETQ. As DNA, the CDR3 is TGCGCCAGCAGCTTGGCAGGGTCTGGAAACACCATATATTTT. Protein sequence: CASSLAGSGNTIYF.

This chain links TRBV10-1 with TRBJ1-5; D is unresolved. Germline assignment: CDR1 WNHNN and CDR2 SYGVQD (reference sequence). The CDR3 sequence is 12 residues long. V dropped 4 bases and J dropped 7 bases, with 8 bases sitting between them. This CDR3 is CASSAEGQPQHF. In nucleotides, the CDR3 is TGCGCCAGCAGTGCCGAGGGACAGCCCCAGCATTTT.

The rearrangement links TRBV6-1 to TRBJ2-3; D possibly corresponds to TRBD2 (6 bases). The CDR3 is 14 amino acids. The V and J ends lost 5 bases and 3 bases respectively, with 12 bases between them. Germline CDR1 and CDR2: MNHNS and SASEGT. This CDR3 reads CASSPLGGTDTQYF. The CDR3, as DNA: TGTGCCAGCAGTCCCCTTGGGGGGACAGATACGCAGTATTTT.

CDR3 DNA sequence: TGCGCCAGCAGCCAAGAGGACAGGGGGCTAACCGGGGAGCTGTTTTTT. Translation gives CASSQEDRGLTGELFF. The chain carries TRBV4-1 and TRBJ2-2; 11 nucleotides agree with TRBD1. The CDR3 extends over 16 amino acids. From germline, CDR1 is MGHRA and CDR2 YSYEKL. The ends lost 0 bases at V and 5 bases at J; junction bases unmatched: 2.

The chain carries TRBV7-8 and TRBJ1-5; no clear D gene. Between the trimmed V and J ends, which lost 2 bases and 8 bases, there was a span of 10 bases. Germline assignment: CDR1 SGHVS and CDR2 FQNEAQ. The length of the CDR3 is 13 residues. CDR3 coding DNA: TGTGCCAGCAGCTTACCGGGGTGGAAGCCCCAGCATTTT. This sequence encodes CASSLPGWKPQHF.

The V call is TRBV11-2, the J call TRBJ2-7; the match to TRBD1 covers 10 bases. J lost 2 bases, V lost 6 bases, and 13 bases had no gene match. Per germline, CDR1 SGHAT and CDR2 FQNNGV. There are 17 residues in the CDR3. The CDR3 reads CASSFVVSGTGAYEQYF. CDR3 coding DNA: TGTGCCAGCAGTTTCGTAGTCTCCGGGACAGGGGCCTACGAGCAGTACTTC.

CDR3 nucleotides: TGTGCCAGCAGTCCCCGGAGGGGATATGAAGCTTTCTTT. It specifies CASSPRRGYEAFF. The J gene is TRBJ1-1, the V gene TRBV6-5; weak D call: TRBD1 (5 bases). CDR3 size: 13 residues. The germline gives CDR1 MNHEY, CDR2 SVGAGI. V lost 5 bases and J 7 bases, leaving 14 bases between the germline ends.

The chain joins TRBV5-1 to TRBJ1-1; D possibly corresponds to TRBD1 (5 bases). Germline-derived CDR1 and CDR2 are SGHRS and YFSETQ. CDR3 length equals 15 residues. The V gene lost 3 bases and the J gene lost 1 base, with 13 bases spanning the gap. The CDR3: CASSSSWGGNTEAFF. CDR3 coding DNA: TGCGCCAGCAGCTCGTCTTGGGGGGGGAACACTGAAGCTTTCTTT.

J is TRBJ1-4 and V is TRBV5-1, with 8 bases lining up with TRBD1. Germline CDR1 SGHRS, CDR2 YFSETQ. The CDR3 spans 14 residues. The ends lost 3 bases at V and 4 bases at J; junction bases unmatched: 2. CDR3 sequence (DNA): TGCGCCAGCAGCTCGGGACAGGATAATGAAAAACTGTTTTTT. The encoded protein is CASSSGQDNEKLFF.

The chain combines TRBV2 with TRBJ2-2; D possibly corresponds to TRBD2 (6 bases). Germline V gives CDR1 SNHLY, CDR2 FYNNEI. The germline V and J ends were trimmed by 7 bases and 5 bases, with 14 bases remaining between them. The CDR3 is 14 residues long. DNA for the CDR3: TGTGCCAGCAATGGGGGGAGGAAAACCGGGGAGCTGTTTTTT. Encoded protein: CASNGGRKTGELFF. Complete variable domain (other parts from reference TRBV2 and TRBJ2-2): EPEVTQTPSHQVTQMGQEVILRCVPISNHLYFYWYRQILGQKVEFLVSFYNNEISEKSEIFDDQFSVERPDGSNFTLKIRSTKLEDSAMYFCASNGGRKTGELFFGEGSRLTVL.

The genes are TRBV7-9 and TRBJ1-1; 9 nucleotides align to TRBD1. Trimming cost V 4 bases and J 4 bases; bases outside gene matches: 4. The CDR3 extends over 14 amino acids. Per the germline V gene, CDR1 is SEHNR and CDR2 is FQNEAQ (reference sequence). The DNA of the CDR3 is TGTGCCAGCAGCTCAAAGACAGGGGGCACTGAAGCTTTCTTT. This codes for CASSSKTGGTEAFF.

The gene calls are TRBV5-1 and TRBJ2-2; the D gene is possibly TRBD1 (5 bases). The CDR3 is 15 amino acids. Germline CDR1 is SGHRS and CDR2 is YFSETQ. The V end was cut by 0 bases, the J end by 3 bases, with 9 bases between. The CDR3 loop reads CASSLGQTDTGELFF. CDR3 in DNA: TGCGCCAGCAGCTTGGGGCAGACAGACACCGGGGAGCTGTTTTTT.

The rearrangement links TRBV20-1 to TRBJ2-1; D gene ambiguous. Germline CDR1 is DFQATT and CDR2 is SNEGSKA (reference sequence). Between the trimmed V and J ends, which lost 3 bases and 6 bases, there was a span of 6 bases. The CDR3 has 11 residues. The CDR3 region has the DNA TGCAGTGCTAGGGCCTTCAATGAGCAGTTCTTC. Residues: CSARAFNEQFF.

The V and J genes are TRBV19 and TRBJ2-7; D gene uncertain. Germline-derived CDR1 and CDR2 are LNHDA and SQIVND (reference sequence). The CDR3 runs to 16 residues. V shed 5 bases and J shed 3 bases, with 20 bases lying between them. This CDR3 reads CASSPLSTGSFYEQYF. The CDR3 region has the DNA TGTGCCAGTAGTCCCCTATCTACGGGTTCTTTCTACGAGCAGTACTTC.

This clone showed up just once. V is TRBV10-3 and J is TRBJ1-1; 8 bases align to TRBD1. Germline CDR1 and CDR2: ENHRY and SYGVKD. V lost 10 bases, J lost 0 bases, and 10 bases stayed unmatched. CDR3 length equals 15 residues. The DNA for the CDR3 is TGTGCCACCCAGGGGGCAGCGCGAGTGAACACTGAAGCTTTCTTT. Protein product: CATQGAARVNTEAFF.

The chain combines TRBV5-4 with TRBJ2-5; TRBD2 might be the D (5 bases). Trimming stripped 1 base from V and 5 bases from J, with 12 bases between. Germline lookup yields CDR1 SGHNT and CDR2 YYREEE (reference sequence). This CDR3 spans 14 amino acids. The CDR3 sequence: CASSLTREVETQYF. Written as DNA, the CDR3 is TGTGCCAGCAGCTTGACTAGAGAGGTGGAGACCCAGTACTTC. Complete variable domain (other parts from reference TRBV5-4 and TRBJ2-5): ETGVTQSPTHLIKTRGQQVTLRCSSQSGHNTVSWYQQALGQGPQFIFQYYREEENGRGNFPPRFSGLQFPNYSSELNVNALELDDSALYLCASSLTREVETQYFGPGTRLLVL.

This clone appeared once. The V and J genes are TRBV4-1 and TRBJ2-7; 9 bases match TRBD1. Germline V gives CDR1 MGHRA, CDR2 YSYEKL. V lost 3 bases and J lost 1; bases outside the gene matches: 4. The CDR3 sequence is 15 residues long. The CDR3 loop is CASSQPGQGSYEQYF. CDR3 bases: TGCGCCAGCAGCCAGCCGGGACAGGGATCCTACGAGCAGTACTTC.

This rearrangement joins TRBV4-1 to TRBJ2-6; 7 bases match TRBD1. V shed 0 bases, J shed 0 bases, and the junction held 5 bases outside the gene matches. CDR1 is MGHRA and CDR2 is YSYEKL in the germline V gene. The CDR3 length is 18 residues. CDR3 coding DNA: TGCGCCAGCAGCCAAGATGGACAGGTAGTCTCTGGGGCCAACGTCCTGACTTTC. It is translated as CASSQDGQVVSGANVLTF.

The chain employs TRBV7-3 and TRBJ2-1; 7 nucleotides match TRBD2. The CDR3 has 16 residues. V lost 2 bases, J lost 2 bases, and 6 bases stayed unmatched. Germline assignment: CDR1 SGHTA and CDR2 FQGTGA. The CDR3 DNA is TGTGCCAGCAGCTTACGAGGCGGGGGTACCTACAATGAGCAGTTCTTC. It codes for CASSLRGGGTYNEQFF.

The rearrangement links TRBV7-2 to TRBJ1-2; D remains unclear. CDR1 is SGHTA, CDR2 FQGNSA, per germline. V was shortened by 5 bases and J by 6 bases, with 28 bases between the two germline ends. This CDR3 is built from 18 residues. CDR3 amino acids: CASSPLWRDPKASHGYTF. The CDR3 region has the DNA TGTGCCAGCAGCCCCCTATGGAGGGATCCAAAGGCCAGTCATGGCTACACCTTC.

V gene TRBV11-1 combines with J gene TRBJ2-1; D possibly corresponds to TRBD2 (5 bases). The CDR3 is made up of 15 amino acids. V was pared by 1 base and J by 0 bases, with 7 bases between. The germline V gene encodes CDR1 SGHAT and CDR2 FQDESV (reference sequence). CDR3 in DNA: TGTGCCAGCAGCTTAGGAGGGAGCTCCTACAATGAGCAGTTCTTC. Translated, it gives CASSLGGSSYNEQFF.